This T cell receptor (beta chain) was obtained from a study of siplizumab effects on memory and regulatory T cells. Study-level findings and limits: There appeared to be greater diversity in naive T cells than in memory cells, and naive T cells seemed major contributors to the alloresponse. In the presence of siplizumab, alloreactive sequences traceable to unstimulated CD4+ memory cells were significantly reduced.

Worth noting for this clone: Its target is not known.

TCRdb keeps only in-frame clones here, not all; method: immunoSEQ multiplex PCR. This table has more than 70,000 clones, around 93% appearing once. Material: CD8+ T cells sorted from blood. This clonotype was obtained from a human donor in good health.

The CDR3 sequence: CASSESASGRTYEQYF. DNA of the CDR3: TGCGCCAGCAGTGAGTCGGCTAGCGGGAGAACATACGAGCAGTACTTC. This chain connects TRBV10-1 to TRBJ2-7; 10 bases fit TRBD2. Trimming removed 0 bases from V and 4 bases from J; junction bases left unmatched: 6. Per the germline V gene, CDR1 is WNHNN and CDR2 is SYGVQD (reference sequence). The length of the CDR3 is 16 residues.